This TCR beta chain comes out of a study of breast tumors, draining lymph nodes, adjacent tissues. Study outcomes and limitations: Compared with basal-like, luminal-like tumors shared significantly more repertoire with nontumor tissue. Most tumor T cells seemingly derive from lymph node, then expand in tumor. That most tumor T cells come from lymph nodes remained unproven. Tumor repertoires ranked between lymph nodes and nontumor tissue in diversity, with V and J gene preferences.

TCRdb itself ran the multiplex PCR reads through MiXCR, one entry per CDR3 protein. Here the sample spans some 130,000 distinct CDR3 sequences, roughly 20% being singletons. In its sample, this clonotype was seen many times. The target antigen is unknown. Samples came from axillary lymph nodes draining the breast cancer. The CDR3 loop spans 15 amino acids. V lost 4 bases and J lost 6; bases outside the gene matches: 6. CDR1 is MGHDK and CDR2 is SYGVNS in the germline V gene. The rearrangement uses TRBV25-1 and TRBJ1-6; 7 nucleotides match TRBD1. The source of this sequence is a female donor with breast cancer. Some clones in this sample may be carry-over from other donors' samples. Sequenced material: axillary lymph node tissue. CDR3 nucleotides: TGTGCCAGCAGTGCGAGACAGGGATCTAATTCACCCCTCCACTTT. Protein sequence: CASSARQGSNSPLHF.